Listed below are T cell receptor beta chains from one sample, sequenced in a study of blood T cell repertoires in COVID-19. Measured with immunoSEQ multiplex PCR; TCRdb has only the in-frame clones, and not every one. The sample records 260,000 or so clones, roughly 84% being singletons. The sequenced material came from peripheral blood. These receptors all come from a human donor in a cohort sampled during active COVID-19. Each CDR3 is given with its conserved first and last residue. The D gene is left open where the match is weak. Clone size is stated in some rows and not others, as once, few, many or a class when expanded.

.	13	once	TRBV7-9	TRBJ2-5	CASSATGGETQYF	TGTGCCAGCAGCGCAACAGGTGGAGAGACCCAGTACTTC
TRBD2	19	.	TRBV10-2	TRBJ2-5	CASAQRTSGGPMYQETQYF	TGCGCCAGCGCCCAGAGGACTAGCGGGGGACCAATGTACCAAGAGACCCAGTACTTC
TRBD1	16	.	TRBV7-6	TRBJ2-1	CASSLAQGAGYNEQFF	TGTGCCAGCAGCTTAGCGCAGGGGGCTGGGTACAATGAGCAGTTCTTC
.	16	.	TRBV3-1/TRBV3-2	TRBJ2-7	CASSPRLGTRSYEQYF	TGTGCCAGCAGCCCCAGGTTAGGGACAAGATCCTACGAGCAGTACTTC
.	13	.	TRBV2	TRBJ1-2	CAGGFLGTDGYTF	TGTGCCGGGGGGTTCTTGGGGACGGACGGCTACACCTTC
.	14	.	TRBV5-1	TRBJ2-3	CASSSPGGTDTQYF	TGCGCCAGCAGCTCCCCAGGGGGCACAGATACGCAGTATTTT
TRBD1	15	.	TRBV6-5	TRBJ1-4	CASTRDRAINEKLFF	TGTGCCAGCACCCGGGACAGGGCCATTAATGAAAAACTGTTTTTT
.	12	.	TRBV24-1	TRBJ2-2	CATSTNTGELFF	TGTGCCACCTCAACTAACACCGGGGAGCTGTTTTTT
.	16	.	TRBV9	TRBJ1-1	CASSVTQTSVNTEAFF	TGTGCCAGCAGCGTAACCCAAACTAGTGTGAACACTGAAGCTTTCTTT
.	16	.	TRBV4-2	TRBJ2-5	CASSQDLGRERETQYF	TGTGCCAGCAGCCAAGATCTTGGCCGGGAACGAGAGACCCAGTACTTC
.	15	.	TRBV5-1	TRBJ1-1	CASSLLRGVRTEAFF	TGCGCCAGCAGCTTGTTGCGGGGGGTTCGCACTGAAGCTTTCTTT
.	15	.	TRBV4-1	TRBJ1-1	CASSQDVRKNTEAFF	TGCGCCAGCAGCCAAGATGTGAGGAAGAACACTGAAGCTTTCTTT
TRBD1	15	.	TRBV6-5	TRBJ1-5	CASSMGQALNQPQHF	TGTGCCAGCAGCATGGGACAGGCCTTGAATCAGCCCCAGCATTTT
TRBD2	18	.	TRBV7-7	TRBJ2-2	CASSSLGVAGANTGELFF	TGTGCTAGCAGCTCGTTGGGGGTAGCGGGGGCGAACACCGGGGAGCTGTTTTTT
.	11	.	TRBV28	TRBJ2-5	CASSPRATQYF	TGTGCCAGCAGTCCCCGAGCGACCCAGTACTTC
TRBD2	15	.	TRBV7-3	TRBJ2-3	CASSSGGVGRDTQYF	TGTGCCAGCAGTTCGGGGGGAGTCGGGAGGGATACGCAGTATTTT
.	13	.	TRBV18	TRBJ1-1	CASSWADNTEAFF	TGTGCCAGCTCATGGGCAGACAACACTGAAGCTTTCTTT
.	13	.	TRBV7-6	TRBJ1-6	CASSALENSPLHF	TGTGCCAGCAGCGCACTCGAGAATTCACCCCTCCACTTT
TRBD2	17	.	TRBV11-1	TRBJ2-3	CASSLAASGSGSDTQYF	TGTGCCAGCAGCTTAGCCGCTAGCGGGAGCGGCTCAGATACGCAGTATTTT
TRBD1	16	.	TRBV4-1	TRBJ2-1	CASSLGQGPKPYEQFF	TGCGCCAGCAGCCTGGGACAGGGCCCGAAACCATATGAGCAGTTCTTC
.	14	.	TRBV5-6	TRBJ1-2	CASSLVRAGYGYTF	TGTGCCAGCAGCTTGGTCAGGGCTGGATATGGCTACACCTTC
.	14	.	TRBV10-2	TRBJ2-1	CASSERQGHNEQFF	TGCGCCAGCAGTGAGCGGCAGGGCCACAATGAGCAGTTCTTC
TRBD1	16	.	TRBV5-5	TRBJ1-2	CASIKGGAAVSYGYTF	TGTGCCAGCATAAAAGGGGGCGCGGCCGTGAGCTATGGCTACACCTTC
TRBD2	17	.	TRBV13	TRBJ2-1	CASSYMIAGGLRNEQFF	TGTGCCAGCAGCTACATGATAGCGGGAGGCCTAAGGAATGAGCAGTTCTTC
TRBD1	13	.	TRBV2	TRBJ1-2	CASSLITGAGYTF	TGTGCCAGCAGTCTTATTACAGGGGCGGGCTACACCTTC
TRBD2	15	.	TRBV6-5	TRBJ2-4	CASSLGGTSKNIQYF	TGTGCCAGCAGCCTGGGGGGGACTAGCAAAAACATTCAGTACTTC
TRBD1	15	.	TRBV7-9	TRBJ2-5	CASSLGTGGRETQYF	TGTGCCAGCAGCTTAGGGACAGGGGGAAGGGAGACCCAGTACTTC
TRBD2	14	.	TRBV5-1	TRBJ2-7	CASSQTSANYEQYF	TGCGCCAGCAGCCAGACTAGCGCAAACTACGAGCAGTACTTC
.	12	few	TRBV3-1/TRBV3-2	TRBJ1-6	CASSTQYSPLHF	TGTGCCAGCAGCACACAATATTCACCCCTCCACTTT
TRBD2	16	.	TRBV7-2	TRBJ2-2	CASSAPSGGNTGELFF	TGTGCCAGCAGCGCACCTAGCGGGGGAAACACCGGGGAGCTGTTTTTT
TRBD1	14	.	TRBV3-1/TRBV3-2	TRBJ1-5	CASSLGQGTQPQHF	TGTGCCAGCAGCCTTGGACAGGGAACGCAGCCCCAGCATTTT
TRBD2	17	once	TRBV7-9	TRBJ2-7	CASSLGLAGGYSYEQYF	TGTGCCAGCAGCTTAGGACTAGCGGGGGGTTACTCCTACGAGCAGTACTTC
.	15	.	TRBV27	TRBJ2-7	CASKRRGADSYEQYF	TGTGCCAGCAAGCGTCGGGGGGCCGACTCCTACGAGCAGTACTTC
.	12	.	TRBV5-4	TRBJ2-1	CASSLLNYEQFF	TGTGCCAGCAGCTTACTAAATTATGAGCAGTTCTTC
.	17	.	TRBV11-2	TRBJ1-5	CASSLDRAGALNQPQHF	TGTGCCAGCAGCTTAGATCGGGCAGGGGCCCTCAATCAGCCCCAGCATTTT
.	13	.	TRBV28	TRBJ1-2	CASTLEGGNGYTF	TGTGCCAGCACTCTGGAGGGTGGGAATGGCTACACCTTC
TRBD2	16	.	TRBV5-8	TRBJ2-7	CASSRNWGRADNEQYF	TGTGCCAGCAGCCGGAACTGGGGGAGGGCCGACAACGAGCAGTACTTC
TRBD1	19	.	TRBV5-3	TRBJ2-7	CARSLAGTRDRGHLDEQYF	TGTGCCAGAAGCTTGGCGGGAACCAGAGACAGGGGGCATCTGGACGAGCAGTACTTC
TRBD1	14	.	TRBV16	TRBJ1-2	CASSGQDRVGGYTF	TGTGCCAGCAGCGGGCAGGACAGGGTAGGAGGCTACACCTTC
.	12	.	TRBV7-2	TRBJ2-1	CASSLNTAEQFF	TGTGCCAGCAGCTTAAACACAGCCGAGCAGTTCTTC
.	13	.	TRBV10-2	TRBJ2-3	CASRSGGTDTQYF	TGCGCCAGCAGATCCGGAGGCACAGATACGCAGTATTTT
.	14	once	TRBV6-2/TRBV6-3	TRBJ2-3	CASSYGPGGDTQYF	TGTGCCAGCAGTTACGGACCAGGAGGAGATACGCAGTATTTT
.	13	.	TRBV6-5	TRBJ1-2	CASRGGASYGYTF	TGTGCCAGCAGAGGTGGGGCGTCCTATGGCTACACCTTC
.	15	few	TRBV10-1	TRBJ1-5	CASSETAAGNQPQHF	TGCGCCAGCAGTGAAACCGCGGCGGGCAATCAGCCCCAGCATTTT
.	14	.	TRBV18	TRBJ2-5	CASSPQDGQGTQYF	TGTGCCAGCTCACCCCAGGACGGACAAGGGACCCAGTACTTC
.	15	.	TRBV3-1/TRBV3-2	TRBJ2-7	CASSLTSGTSYEQYF	TGTGCCAGCAGTCTGACAAGTGGCACCTCCTACGAGCAGTACTTC